A selection of T cell receptor beta chains follows, all from one sample in a study of cytomegalovirus exposure and HLA in healthy donors. Using immunoSEQ multiplex PCR, the repertoire was profiled, and TCRdb retains in-frame clones only, with some absent. The sample lists about 95,000 clones, about three quarters occurring once. Sequencing input: PBMCs. These receptors were taken from a woman in her forties or fifties in good health and CMV-seropositive. CDR3s include the opening cysteine and the closing phenylalanine or tryptophan. The D gene is left open where the match is weak. Clone size appears in some rows only: once, few, many, or a class for an expanded clone.

size	D	V	J	CDR3	DNA
-	-	TRBV5-6	TRBJ2-2	CASSLEWRNTGELFF	TGTGCCAGCAGTCTTGAGTGGAGGAACACCGGGGAGCTGTTTTTT
-	-	TRBV27	TRBJ2-3	CASSLSVGSRTDTQYF	TGTGCCAGCAGTTTATCCGTCGGGAGTCGGACAGATACGCAGTATTTT
few	-	TRBV7-2	TRBJ2-7	CASSQRGLEQYF	TGTGCCAGCAGCCAACGGGGTCTCGAGCAGTACTTC
-	-	TRBV6-5	TRBJ1-3	CASSYGQASGNTIYF	TGTGCCAGCAGTTACGGGCAGGCCTCTGGAAACACCATATATTTT
-	TRBD2	TRBV5-5	TRBJ2-7	CASSLGLAGGNEQYF	TGTGCCAGCAGCTTGGGGTTAGCGGGAGGAAACGAGCAGTACTTC
-	-	TRBV11-2	TRBJ1-1	CASSLNQVNTEAFF	TGTGCCAGCAGCTTAAATCAGGTGAACACTGAAGCTTTCTTT
-	TRBD1	TRBV27	TRBJ1-5	CASRTTGGDQPQHF	TGTGCCAGCAGAACGACAGGGGGTGATCAGCCCCAGCATTTT
-	-	TRBV29-1	TRBJ1-1	CSVGKEGNTEAFF	TGCAGCGTTGGAAAGGAGGGGAACACTGAAGCTTTCTTT
-	-	TRBV21-1	TRBJ1-1	CASCPLGIAFF	TGTGCCAGCTGCCCTCTCGGGATTGCCTTCTTT
-	-	TRBV6-6	TRBJ2-1	CASKMGTLSNEQFF	TGTGCCAGCAAAATGGGGACACTCTCGAATGAGCAGTTCTTC
-	TRBD1	TRBV7-2	TRBJ2-7	CASSERQGPFSYEQYF	TGTGCCAGCAGCGAGAGACAGGGACCCTTCTCCTACGAGCAGTACTTC
few	-	TRBV11-2	TRBJ2-3	CASSSSGSWRADTQYF	TGTGCCAGCTCTTCTTCGGGGTCTTGGCGGGCAGATACGCAGTATTTT
-	TRBD1	TRBV28	TRBJ2-7	CASSLFGGDRGWEQYF	TGTGCCAGCAGTTTATTTGGGGGGGACAGGGGCTGGGAGCAGTACTTC
few	-	TRBV11-2	TRBJ2-7	CASSLGGLYEQYF	TGTGCCAGCAGCTTAGGAGGCCTTTACGAGCAGTACTTC
-	-	TRBV18	TRBJ2-3	CASSPGRTDTQYF	TGTGCCAGCTCACCAGGGAGAACAGATACGCAGTATTTT
few	-	TRBV20-1	TRBJ2-7	CSAEGEYEQYF	TGCAGTGCTGAGGGGGAGTACGAGCAGTACTTC
-	-	TRBV7-2	TRBJ1-5	CASSLDGGSNQPQHF	TGTGCCAGCAGCTTAGACGGGGGTAGCAATCAGCCCCAGCATTTT
-	-	TRBV5-6	TRBJ1-2	CASSLAGEYGYTF	TGTGCCAGCAGCTTGGCCGGGGAGTATGGCTACACCTTC
-	TRBD2	TRBV29-1	TRBJ2-5	CSVGGGTSGGQETQYF	TGCAGCGTTGGGGGGGGGACTAGCGGGGGCCAAGAGACCCAGTACTTC
few	-	TRBV5-1	TRBJ2-6	CASSLYGARSGANVLTF	TGCGCCAGCAGCTTGTACGGTGCCAGGTCAGGGGCCAACGTCCTGACTTTC
-	-	TRBV6-1	TRBJ2-7	CASSEGVAASYEQYF	TGTGCCAGCAGTGAAGGGGTAGCTGCCTCCTACGAGCAGTACTTC
-	-	TRBV27	TRBJ2-7	CASSPSRPSPEQYF	TGTGCCAGCAGTCCCTCCCGCCCGAGTCCCGAGCAGTACTTC